A selection of T cell receptor beta chains follows, all from one sample in a study of blood T cell repertoires in COVID-19. TCRdb's table, derived via immunoSEQ multiplex PCR, lists solely in-frame clones and lacks some. Of about 210,000 clones in the sample, roughly 87% were seen once. The sequencing sample was made of PBMCs or T cells enriched from blood (not recorded which). The source of these receptors is a man aged 18 to 29 with acute COVID-19. CDR3s leave out the opening cysteine and the closing phenylalanine or tryptophan. Only part of the rows carry a size: once, few, many, or a class if the clone is expanded.

j_call clone_size v_call cdr3_aa
TRBJ2-1 - TRBV3-1/TRBV3-2 ASSYTGAGNEQF
TRBJ2-2 - TRBV28 ASRRQVNTGELF
TRBJ1-2 - TRBV30 AWSAGGYGYT
TRBJ2-1 - TRBV28 ASSYMTGGGEQF
TRBJ2-1 - TRBV7-9 ASSLRTSGNNEQF
TRBJ2-4 - TRBV28 ASSSAQFRRTSSDRIQY
TRBJ2-3 - TRBV7-2 ASRTYAGDTQY
TRBJ2-2 - TRBV28 ASRTDILKAANTGELF
TRBJ2-4 - TRBV11-3 ASRRTGAKNIQY
TRBJ1-6 once TRBV5-1 ASSLVVGGGDPWDSPLH
TRBJ2-3 - TRBV18 ASSLTSGRATDTQY
TRBJ1-3 - TRBV13 ASSYTGEVGNTIY
TRBJ2-3 - TRBV5-1 ASSATQGATDTQY
TRBJ1-1 - TRBV10-1 ASSGKPGIRNTEAF
TRBJ1-2 once TRBV28 ASSSDRTNYGYT
TRBJ2-1 - TRBV7-8 ASSPGTGGLNEQF
TRBJ2-7 - TRBV14 ASSQVAYEQY
TRBJ1-1 - TRBV19 ASIESRGLDTEAF
TRBJ2-7 - TRBV11-3 ASSLALRLSPSYEQY
TRBJ2-7 few TRBV5-1 ASSLAVAGREEQY
TRBJ1-1 - TRBV15 ATQVPGHPNTEAF
TRBJ1-5 few TRBV28 ASTRARGRGDQPQH
TRBJ1-6 - TRBV27 ASSPGTGRGSPLH
TRBJ1-5 - TRBV15 ATSRHYGQGKIQPQH
TRBJ1-1 - TRBV18 ASSPDGGRRTEAF
TRBJ1-1 - TRBV7-9 ASSLATGGITNTEAF
TRBJ2-1 - TRBV19 ASSIALDNEQF
TRBJ2-7 - TRBV10-3 ATLKDRAGSYEQY
TRBJ2-7 - TRBV13 ASSLGASGRYEQY
TRBJ2-1 many TRBV29-1 SVVGTESYNEQF
TRBJ2-5 - TRBV20-1 SASRLAGASQRETQY
TRBJ2-7 - TRBV12-2 ASRFNSIPGGAPKLYEQY
TRBJ2-1 few TRBV28 ASSLLVQNEQF